This TCR beta chain was sequenced for a study of vaccination and CD4 T cells after COVID-19. Study summary: Investigators drew the post-COVID samples a median approximately 100 days after diagnosis, with a range of 35 to 161. A median of roughly 72 days (range 14 to 241) separated dose two from the taking of post-vaccine samples.

Treatment specified: roughly 11-day PBMC culture with coronavirus spike peptide pools or control peptides (ViraFEST assay). ViraFEST expanded antigen-specific T cells with peptide pools, then sequenced TCRs. Scientists ran DNA taken from cultured CD4+ T cells through the Oncomine TCR Beta short-read assay for sequencing. Each CDR3 protein gets one entry after TCRdb re-called the PCR reads with MiXCR. In the table there are about 13,000 distinct CDR3 sequences, just under 80% of which are singletons. The CDR3 has 16 residues. V shed 4 bases and J 3 bases; nucleotides not matched to a gene: 2. Germline V CDR1 and CDR2: WNHNN, SYGVQD (reference sequence). Worth noting for this clonotype: The antigen remains unidentified.

Notes on the study in general: Reactive clone data from convalescent patients indicated a median of approximately 90% appearing only post-vaccination.

The chain links TRBV10-1 to TRBJ2-3; 15 nucleotides line up with TRBD2. The sequence derives from a human donor who had recovered from COVID-19. The sample consisted of CD4+ T cells from blood, cultured in vitro. CDR3 loop: CASSGGLAGGTDTQYF. As DNA, the CDR3 is TGCGCCAGCAGTGGGGGACTAGCGGGAGGTACAGATACGCAGTATTTT.